This TCR beta chain originates from a study of blood T cell repertoires in COVID-19. The CDR3 is 13 residues long. Trimming removed 0 bases from V and 6 bases from J, with 7 bases in between. The germline gives CDR1 SGHTS, CDR2 YDEGEE. Generated by immunoSEQ multiplex PCR, the TCRdb table keeps only in-frame clones and is missing some. The data show about 160,000 clones, 75% to 90% seen once. This clonotype originated in a man in his 70s with acute or convalescent COVID-19. The chain employs TRBV5-8 and TRBJ2-4; D might be TRBD1 (6 bases). The sample comprised peripheral blood. The CDR3 DNA reads as TGTGCCAGCAGCTTGGGAGGGGGAAACATTCAGTACTTC. It translates to CASSLGGGNIQYF.